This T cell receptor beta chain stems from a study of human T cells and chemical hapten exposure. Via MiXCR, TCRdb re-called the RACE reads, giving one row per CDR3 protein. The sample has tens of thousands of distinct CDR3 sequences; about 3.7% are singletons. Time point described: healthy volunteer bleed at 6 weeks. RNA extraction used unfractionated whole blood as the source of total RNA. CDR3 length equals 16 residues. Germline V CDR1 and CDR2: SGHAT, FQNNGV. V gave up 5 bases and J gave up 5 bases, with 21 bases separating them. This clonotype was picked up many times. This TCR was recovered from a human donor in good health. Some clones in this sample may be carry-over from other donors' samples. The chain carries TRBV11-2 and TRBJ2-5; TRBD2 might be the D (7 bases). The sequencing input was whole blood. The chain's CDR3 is CASSPPSGGPAETQYF. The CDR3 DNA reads TGTGCCAGCAGCCCCCCCTCCGGGGGGCCAGCCGAGACCCAGTACTTC.